The clone carrying this T cell receptor (beta chain) showed up just a few times. Its antigen is as yet unknown. Sorted CD4+ subsets: naive, central memory, regulatory, stem cell-like memory (CD45RO/CCR7/CD25/CD127/CD95/CD27 panel). The data are from a study of beta chain features in type 1 diabetes. Looking at the study overall: Sorted cells examined across all samples numbered roughly 100 million.

General observations from the study: For patients, the naive, central memory and Treg TCRB repertoires appeared more alike than for healthy donors. There was a moderate but significant shortening of TCRB CDR3s in all four CD4+ subsets of Type 1 diabetes patients.

Reverse transcription of all isolated RNA meant that expressed TCRB transcripts were sequenced. Sequenced by immunoSEQ multiplex PCR; TCRdb stores in-frame clones only, minus some. The sample shows 41,000 or so clones, around 63% of them seen only once. Per the germline V gene, CDR1 is SEHNR and CDR2 is FQNEAQ (reference sequence). This CDR3 region has 12 residues. Trimming shortened V by 5 bases and J by 6 bases, and 9 bases separated the two germline ends. The source material was Tregs from blood. This receptor was obtained from a young man with type 1 diabetes. Some clones in this sample may be carry-over from other donors' samples. V usage is TRBV7-9 and J usage is TRBJ2-3, with TRBD1 as a possible D gene (5 bases). Here the CDR3 DNA reads TGTGCCAGCAGCGGCCAGGGCGATACGCAGTATTTT. It encodes CASSGQGDTQYF.